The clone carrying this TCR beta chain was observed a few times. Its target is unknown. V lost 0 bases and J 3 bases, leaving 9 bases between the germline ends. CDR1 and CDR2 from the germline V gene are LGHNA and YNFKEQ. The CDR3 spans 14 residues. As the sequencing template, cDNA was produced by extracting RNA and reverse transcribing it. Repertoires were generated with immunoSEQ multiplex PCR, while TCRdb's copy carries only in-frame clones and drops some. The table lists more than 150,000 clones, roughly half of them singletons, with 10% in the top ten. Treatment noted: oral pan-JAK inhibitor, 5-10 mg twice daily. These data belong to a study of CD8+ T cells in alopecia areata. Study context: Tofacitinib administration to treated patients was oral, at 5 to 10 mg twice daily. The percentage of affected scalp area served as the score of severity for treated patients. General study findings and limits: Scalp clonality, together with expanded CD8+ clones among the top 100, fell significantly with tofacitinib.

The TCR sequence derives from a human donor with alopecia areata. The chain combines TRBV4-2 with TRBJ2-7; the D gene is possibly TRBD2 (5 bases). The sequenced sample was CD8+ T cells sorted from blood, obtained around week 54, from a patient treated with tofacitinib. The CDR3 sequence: CASSQDGSGYEQYF. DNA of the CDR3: TGTGCCAGCAGCCAAGATGGAAGCGGCTACGAGCAGTACTTC.